This T cell receptor (beta chain) was sequenced for a study of cytomegalovirus exposure and HLA in healthy donors (dated by TCRdb to the late 2010s). Looking at the study overall: According to a later analysis, the roughly 130 validation repertoires were produced on the same platform as the 666 repertoires of the first cohort. The study was designed to test whether signatures of past pathogen exposure could be identified by cataloging public T cell receptors. A separate validation cohort of about 110 different subjects was used in addition to the roughly 700-subject first cohort. To predict cytomegalovirus infection status, the study combined high-throughput TCR immunosequencing, statistical association of individual TCRs with disease status, and machine learning. Study-level results and caveats: In the study, roughly 160 TCR beta chains were listed as associated with cytomegalovirus. In a later analysis, TCRs clustered in the first cohort were found to also tend to co-occur in the 120 or so validation repertoires, with about 94% of cluster scores above 0. It was suggested by the authors that the approach could potentially be generalized to other disease states and immunological phenotypes. In vitro tests confirmed that a few of the cytomegalovirus-associated TCR beta chains recognize cytomegalovirus antigens. Most TCR sequences were observed very rarely across donors, whereas some public TCRs were present in many individuals. A later analysis had no HLA typing for the validation cohort, so co-occurrence there was scored across all 130 or so repertoires. In both the original and validation cohorts, the classifier was reported to diagnose cytomegalovirus status with high specificity and sensitivity.

Regarding this clone: What antigen it recognizes has not been identified. No base quality values were provided; no much bigger clone lies one nucleotide off.

The donors belonged to the validation cohort of over a hundred subjects, which was separate from the roughly 680-subject first cohort. Library generation was performed with the immunoSEQ multiplex PCR assay. The paper's data handling went like this. To diagnose cytomegalovirus status from the catalog of TCR beta chain sequences, a statistical classification framework was built. TCRdb limited this immuneACCESS table to in-frame rearrangements with V and J called. A share of clones is missing; checked studies link under half to unresolved V genes, and the rest is unexplained. The D gene and trimming were derived from the DNA, and the V and J assignments and clone size from that table. The sample contains about 69,000 clones, 94% of them found a single time. The top ten clones comprise approximately 0.93% of the sample. V is clipped by 4 bases and J by 6 bases, and the sequence between their germline boundaries is 15 bases long. CDR1 is given as LNHDA and CDR2 as SQIVND, both from the germline V gene (reference sequence). From cysteine to phenylalanine, the CDR3 is 15 amino acids long. CDR3 DNA is the only sequence kept; it has 45 bases, read in frame from the first base.

The source is a woman under 30 in good health and CMV-seronegative. The rearranged chain carries TRBV19 and TRBJ2-2, and TRBD1 may be the D gene, going by 5 matching bases. Sequenced: PBMCs. In nucleotides, the sequence is TGTGCCAGTAGTACAGGGATTTTGCGGTCCGGGGAGCTGTTTTTT. This yields the protein CASSTGILRSGELFF.